A selection of T cell receptor beta chains follows, all from one sample in a study of OX40 agonist ivuxolimab in advanced cancers. Profiled with immunoSEQ multiplex PCR; TCRdb holds only in-frame clones, not every one. The sample records under 110,000 clones, approximately 90% being singletons. Specimen: CD4+ or CD8+ T cells sorted from blood, collected in a trial of the OX40 agonist ivuxolimab. The receptors come from an adult with an advanced solid tumor such as melanoma, head and neck, liver or kidney cancer. Each CDR3 is given with its conserved first and last residue. A D gene is named only where the DNA matches it firmly. The size of a clone is reported for some rows only, either as once, few or many, or as a class for expanded clones.

TRBJ2-5 TRBD2 NA TRBV2 13 TGTGCCAGCAGCGAGGGGACTAGCGGGACCCAGTACTTC CASSEGTSGTQYF
TRBJ2-1 TRBD1 few TRBV5-1 12 TGCGCCAGCGGACAGGGACACAATGAGCAGTTCTTC CASGQGHNEQFF
TRBJ2-1 TRBD2 NA TRBV7-2 14 TGTGCCAGCAGCCCCGGGGAGCGGGGGTATGAGCAGTTCTTC CASSPGERGYEQFF
TRBJ1-1 NA NA TRBV4-2 15 TGTGCCAGCAGCCAAGAGGCAGGGATGAACACTGAAGCTTTCTTT CASSQEAGMNTEAFF
TRBJ2-7 NA once TRBV5-5 13 TGTGCCAGCAGCTTGTTAGAATCCTACGAGCAGTACTTC CASSLLESYEQYF
TRBJ2-5 TRBD2 NA TRBV9 15 TGTGCCAGCAGCCAAGCCGGGGGGGCGTTGGAGACCCAGTACTTC CASSQAGGALETQYF
TRBJ1-1 NA NA TRBV15 20 TGTGCCACCAGCAGAGACAGGACGGGCCTCGGGGAGAGATTGGGCACTGAAGCTTTCTTT CATSRDRTGLGERLGTEAFF
TRBJ2-3 NA NA TRBV7-9 11 TGTGCCAGCACCCCGCCAGATACGCAGTATTTT CASTPPDTQYF
TRBJ1-5 NA NA TRBV6-1 12 TGTGCCAGCAGTGAACTCCATCAGCCCCAGCATTTT CASSELHQPQHF
TRBJ1-4 NA NA TRBV4-3 17 TGCGCCAGCAGCCAAGTATTTCCCCGAGTAGGGGGTGAAAAACTGTTTTTT CASSQVFPRVGGEKLFF
TRBJ1-6 NA NA TRBV30 14 TGTGCCTCAGAACCGGCCGGAGCCGGTTCACCCCTCCACTTT CASEPAGAGSPLHF
TRBJ1-5 NA NA TRBV2 14 TGTGCCAGCAGTGGCAGTAATAGCAATCAGCCCCAGCATTTT CASSGSNSNQPQHF
TRBJ2-7 NA few TRBV19 17 TGTGCCAGTAGTATGGGTCCCAGACAGGTAGGAAGGTACGAGCAGTACTTC CASSMGPRQVGRYEQYF
TRBJ2-2 NA NA TRBV15 14 TGTGCCACCAGCACACCTCCTAACACCGGGGAGCTGTTTTTT CATSTPPNTGELFF
TRBJ2-5 NA NA TRBV2 16 TGTGCCAGCAGTGACGGCCGGACCTCCCAGCAAGAGACCCAGTACTTC CASSDGRTSQQETQYF
TRBJ2-2 TRBD1 NA TRBV19 14 TGTGCCAGTAGGCTTCTAGACAGGGCCGGGGAGCTGTTTTTT CASRLLDRAGELFF
TRBJ1-1 NA few TRBV21-1 15 TGTGCCAGCAGCTGTAAAAGGTCCCAGGGACGTGGGGCTTTCTTT CASSCKRSQGRGAFF
TRBJ1-2 TRBD1 NA TRBV28 21 TGTGCCAGCAGTTTATACGAGGGTTTCCGGGGGGACAGGGCATCTAGGTATGGCTACACCTTC CASSLYEGFRGDRASRYGYTF
TRBJ1-5 TRBD1 few TRBV19 15 TGTGCCAGTACCTGGACAGGTTTGAGTAATCAGCCCCAGCATTTT CASTWTGLSNQPQHF
TRBJ2-1 NA NA TRBV5-6 13 TGTGCCAGCAGCTTGGTGGGTGCTAATGAGCAGTTCTTC CASSLVGANEQFF
TRBJ1-1 NA few TRBV27 13 TGTGCCAGCCGATGGACAGTGAACACTGAAGCTTTCTTT CASRWTVNTEAFF
TRBJ1-2 TRBD1 NA TRBV9 16 TGTGCCAGCAGCGTAGGACTCAGGGGGGCGAACTATGGCTACACCTTC CASSVGLRGANYGYTF
TRBJ1-5 NA few TRBV18 14 TGTGCCAGCTCACCCACAGGGAGTAAACAGCCCCAGCATTTT CASSPTGSKQPQHF
TRBJ2-7 NA NA TRBV29-1 11 TGCAGCGTTCTACAGGGAGGCGAGCAGTACTTC CSVLQGGEQYF
TRBJ2-2 NA once TRBV7-2 18 TGTGCCAGCAGCTTAGTTCCTTCCACTTCTTTGAACACCGGGGAGCTGTTTTTT CASSLVPSTSLNTGELFF
TRBJ1-2 NA NA TRBV5-1 14 TGCGCCAGCAGCTTAGGACCGGGGGACTATGGCTACACCTTC CASSLGPGDYGYTF
TRBJ2-1 TRBD1 NA TRBV6-1 15 TGTGCCAGCAGTGAGATCGGGACAGGAGGCAATGAGCAGTTCTTC CASSEIGTGGNEQFF
TRBJ1-3 NA few TRBV28 11 TGTGCCAACCGATGGGGAAACACCATATATTTT CANRWGNTIYF
TRBJ2-2 TRBD1 NA TRBV28 14 TGTGCCAGCAGGACAGGGGATGAGACCGGGGAGCTGTTTTTT CASRTGDETGELFF
TRBJ1-2 NA once TRBV5-1 14 TGCGCCAGCAGTAGGGGTGGCTCGGGATACGCCTACACCTTC CASSRGGSGYAYTF
TRBJ1-2 NA NA TRBV27 14 TGTGCCAGCAGATTTAGGGAGGGGACTGAGGGGTACACCTTC CASRFREGTEGYTF
TRBJ2-7 NA few TRBV10-3 13 TGTGCCATTCTTGAGAGGGGGGGATACGAGCAGTACTTC CAILERGGYEQYF
TRBJ2-3 NA NA TRBV10-2 15 TGCGCCAGCAGTGACTGGGGGGCCGGGGCAGATACGCAGTATTTT CASSDWGAGADTQYF